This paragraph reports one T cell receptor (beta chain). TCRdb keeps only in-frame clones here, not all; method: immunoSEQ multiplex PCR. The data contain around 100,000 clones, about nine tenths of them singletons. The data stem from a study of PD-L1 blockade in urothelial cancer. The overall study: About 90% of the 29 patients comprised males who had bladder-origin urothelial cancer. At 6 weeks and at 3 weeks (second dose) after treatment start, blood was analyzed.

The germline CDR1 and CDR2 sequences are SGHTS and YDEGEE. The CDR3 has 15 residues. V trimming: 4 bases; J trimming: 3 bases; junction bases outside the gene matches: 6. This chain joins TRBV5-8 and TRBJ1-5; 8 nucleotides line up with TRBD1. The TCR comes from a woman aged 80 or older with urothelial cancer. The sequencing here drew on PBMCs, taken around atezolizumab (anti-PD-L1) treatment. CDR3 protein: CASSPRDRSNQPQHF. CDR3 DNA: TGTGCCAGCAGCCCCCGGGACAGGTCCAATCAGCCCCAGCATTTT.